A selection of T cell receptor beta chains follows, all from one sample in a study of T cell responses to AZD1222 COVID-19 vaccine. Sequencing used immunoSEQ multiplex PCR; TCRdb keeps in-frame clones, though not all of them. The table lists some 190,000 clones, approximately 94% of them singletons. The material was peripheral blood, obtained 28 days after the second dose of the MenACWY control vaccine. Source of these receptors: an adult who received the MenACWY meningococcal vaccine as a control. The conserved cysteine and the conserved F or W are not part of the CDR3 here. Each record gives: J gene, V gene, clone size, CDR3 length, CDR3 protein. The listing skips clone size in some rows; elsewhere it reads once, few, many or a size class.

TRBJ2-1 | TRBV6-5 | NA | 13 | ASSYGLAVYNEQF
TRBJ2-5 | TRBV28 | few | 12 | ASSLSHSPGTQY
TRBJ2-1 | TRBV5-5 | once | 11 | ASSAGTLNEQF
TRBJ2-1 | TRBV30 | NA | 11 | AWGGLAGDEQF
TRBJ1-3 | TRBV19 | NA | 13 | ASSTTRGAGNTIY
TRBJ1-1 | TRBV4-1 | NA | 14 | ASSQASLLMNTEAF
TRBJ2-7 | TRBV5-1 | NA | 13 | ASSLEGQGSYEQY
TRBJ2-7 | TRBV7-2 | NA | 12 | ASSLGGTVYEQY
TRBJ1-5 | TRBV28 | once | 13 | ASRNGGASNQPQH
TRBJ1-2 | TRBV28 | NA | 12 | ASSLWTGPYGYT
TRBJ1-3 | TRBV5-4 | NA | 10 | ASSLSGNTIY
TRBJ1-3 | TRBV7-8 | NA | 14 | ASSLTSDSSGNTIY